This entry concerns a single T cell receptor beta chain. Antigen specificity is unknown. With random hexamers, reverse transcription was performed on about 0.5 to 1 ug of RNA. immunoSEQ multiplex PCR amplified TCR beta CDR3 across 54 Vbeta, 13 Jbeta. Using its own MiXCR run on the immunoSEQ multiplex PCR reads, TCRdb lists one record per CDR3 protein. Of hundreds of thousands of distinct CDR3 sequences in the sample, 80% to 95% are singletons; the top ten hold 0.06% to 0.08%. The sample comes from a study of CD8 T cells in Susac syndrome. CD8+ and CD4+ T cells taken from blood had their TCR beta sequenced. Negative isolation was applied to CD8+ and CD4+ T cells, and FACS enrichment was applied to TEMRA cells. The J segment lost 5 bases and the V segment lost 1 base, leaving 8 bases of the junction unmatched. CDR3 length: 16 amino acids. The germline V gene has CDR1 LGHNT and CDR2 FRNRAP. Findings of the study overall: The number of individuals included in the study's TCR sequencing and HLA analysis was acknowledged as relatively small.

The specimen was CD4+ T cells from PBMCs. The TCR originated in a human donor with multiple sclerosis. The chain carries TRBV12-5 and TRBJ2-7; 10 nucleotides agree with TRBD1. CDR3 DNA sequence: TGTGCTAGTGGTTTGGGGATGACAGGGGGCGTCGACGAGCAGTACTTC. Amino acid sequence: CASGLGMTGGVDEQYF.